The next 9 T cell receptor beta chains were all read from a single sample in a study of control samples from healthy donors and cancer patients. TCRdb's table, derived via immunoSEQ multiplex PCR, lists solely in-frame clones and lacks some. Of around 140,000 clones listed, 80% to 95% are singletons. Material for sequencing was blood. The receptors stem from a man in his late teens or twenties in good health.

CDR3 DNA: TGTGCCAGGAAGACAGGGAGGGGGAACACTGAAGCTTTCTTT. It yields the protein CARKTGRGNTEAFF. The chain recombines TRBV2 with TRBJ1-1; TRBD1 agrees at 7 bases. The V and J ends lost 9 bases and 1 base, in that order; junction bases with no gene match: 8. Germline V gene lookup returns CDR1 SNHLY and CDR2 FYNNEI. There are 14 residues in the CDR3.

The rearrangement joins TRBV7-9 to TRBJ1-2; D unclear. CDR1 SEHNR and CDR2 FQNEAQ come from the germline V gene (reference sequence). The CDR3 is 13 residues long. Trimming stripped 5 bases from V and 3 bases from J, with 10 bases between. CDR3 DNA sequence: TGTGCCAGCAGCATCTTGCAGCACTATGGCTACACCTTC. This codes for CASSILQHYGYTF.

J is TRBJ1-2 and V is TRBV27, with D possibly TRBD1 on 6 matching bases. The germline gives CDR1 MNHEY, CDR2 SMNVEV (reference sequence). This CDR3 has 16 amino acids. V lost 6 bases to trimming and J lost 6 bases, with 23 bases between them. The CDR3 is CASSSRRGTSLNGYTF. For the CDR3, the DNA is TGTGCCAGCAGCAGTCGCCGCGGGACAAGCTTAAATGGCTACACCTTC.

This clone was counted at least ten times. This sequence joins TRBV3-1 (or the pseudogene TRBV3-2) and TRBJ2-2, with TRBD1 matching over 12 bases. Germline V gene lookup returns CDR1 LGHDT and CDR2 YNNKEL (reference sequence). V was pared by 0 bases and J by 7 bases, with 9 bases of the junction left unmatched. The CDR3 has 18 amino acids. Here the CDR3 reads CASSQDRGQGALYGELFF. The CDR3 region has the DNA TGTGCCAGCAGCCAAGACCGGGGACAGGGGGCGCTTTACGGGGAGCTGTTTTTT.

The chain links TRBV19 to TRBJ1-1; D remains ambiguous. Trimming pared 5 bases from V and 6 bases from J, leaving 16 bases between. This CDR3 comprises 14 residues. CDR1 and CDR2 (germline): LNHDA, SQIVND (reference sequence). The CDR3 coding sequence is TGTGCCAGTAGTGTCCCGATGGGTGGGGCTGAAGCTTTCTTT. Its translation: CASSVPMGGAEAFF.

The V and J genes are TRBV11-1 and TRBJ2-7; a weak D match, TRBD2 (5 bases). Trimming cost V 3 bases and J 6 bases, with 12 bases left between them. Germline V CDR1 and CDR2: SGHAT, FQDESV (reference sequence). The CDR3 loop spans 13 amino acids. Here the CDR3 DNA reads TGTGCCAGCAGCTTCGGGATACGCACCGAGCAGTACTTC. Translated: CASSFGIRTEQYF. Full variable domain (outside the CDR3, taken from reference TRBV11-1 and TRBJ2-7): EAEVAQSPRYKITEKSQAVAFWCDPISGHATLYWYRQILGQGPELLVQFQDESVVDDSQLPKDRFSAERLKGVDSTLKIQPAELGDSAMYLCASSFGIRTEQYFGPGTRLTVT.

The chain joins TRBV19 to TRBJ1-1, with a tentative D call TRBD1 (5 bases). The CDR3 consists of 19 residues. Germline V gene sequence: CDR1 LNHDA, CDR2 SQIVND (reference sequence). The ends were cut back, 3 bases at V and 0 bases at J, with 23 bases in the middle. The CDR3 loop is CASSIMFSGDSALNTEAFF. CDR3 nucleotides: TGTGCCAGTAGTATTATGTTCTCGGGGGACTCTGCCTTGAACACTGAAGCTTTCTTT. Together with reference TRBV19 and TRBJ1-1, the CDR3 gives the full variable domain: DGGITQSPKYLFRKEGQNVTLSCEQNLNHDAMYWYRQDPGQGLRLIYYSQIVNDFQKGDIAEGYSVSREKKESFPLTVTSAQKNPTAFYLCASSIMFSGDSALNTEAFFGQGTRLTVV.

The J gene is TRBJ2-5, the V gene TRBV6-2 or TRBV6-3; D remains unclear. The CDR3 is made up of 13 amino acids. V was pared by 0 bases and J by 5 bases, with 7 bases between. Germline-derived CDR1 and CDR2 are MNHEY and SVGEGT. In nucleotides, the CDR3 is TGTGCCAGCAGTTACTCGAGGTTGGAGACCCAGTACTTC. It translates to CASSYSRLETQYF.

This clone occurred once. In nucleotides, the CDR3 is TGTGCCAGCAGCCGGTCGGCATCGAACACCGGGGAGCTGTTTTTT. This sequence encodes CASSRSASNTGELFF. The V call is TRBV3-1 (or the pseudogene TRBV3-2), the J call TRBJ2-2, with D unclear. This CDR3 contains 15 residues. Germline CDR1 is LGHDT and CDR2 is YNNKEL (reference sequence). Trimming pared 4 bases from V and 0 bases from J, leaving 9 bases between.